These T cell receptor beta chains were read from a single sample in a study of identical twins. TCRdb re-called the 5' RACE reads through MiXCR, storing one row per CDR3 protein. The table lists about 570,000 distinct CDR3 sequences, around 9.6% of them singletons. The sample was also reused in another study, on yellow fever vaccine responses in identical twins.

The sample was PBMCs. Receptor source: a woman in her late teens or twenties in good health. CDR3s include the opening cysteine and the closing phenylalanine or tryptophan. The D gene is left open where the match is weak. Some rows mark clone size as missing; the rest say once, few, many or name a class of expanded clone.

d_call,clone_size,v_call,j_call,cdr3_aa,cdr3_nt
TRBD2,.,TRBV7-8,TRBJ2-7,CASSGGLADYYEQYF,TGTGCCAGCAGCGGGGGACTAGCGGACTACTACGAGCAGTACTTC
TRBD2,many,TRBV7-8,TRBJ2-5,CASSLALAGGEQETQYF,TGTGCCAGCAGCTTAGCACTAGCGGGGGGGGAACAAGAGACCCAGTACTTC
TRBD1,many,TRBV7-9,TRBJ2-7,CASSPRDRGYEQYF,TGTGCCAGCAGCCCCCGGGACAGGGGCTACGAGCAGTACTTC
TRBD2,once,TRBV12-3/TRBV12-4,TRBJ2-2,CASQRGGGGTGELFF,TGTGCCAGTCAGCGGGGGGGCGGGGGCACCGGGGAGCTGTTTTTT
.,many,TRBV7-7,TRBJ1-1,CASSPLGENTEAFF,TGTGCTAGCAGCCCCCTCGGGGAGAACACTGAAGCTTTCTTT
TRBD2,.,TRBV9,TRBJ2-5,CASSKPSGGAETQYF,TGTGCCAGCAGCAAGCCTAGCGGGGGGGCAGAGACCCAGTACTTC
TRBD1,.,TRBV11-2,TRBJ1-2,CASSLSGTGKDGYTF,TGTGCCAGCAGCTTATCCGGGACAGGGAAAGATGGCTACACCTTC
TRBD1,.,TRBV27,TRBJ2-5,CASSLQGVQTQYF,TGTGCCAGCAGTTTACAGGGGGTCCAGACCCAGTACTTC
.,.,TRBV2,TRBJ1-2,CASRENRPPNREGYTF,TGTGCCAGCAGGGAAAATAGACCGCCCAATAGAGAGGGCTACACCTTC
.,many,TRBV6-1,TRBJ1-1,CASSEIFGTLNTEAFF,TGTGCCAGCAGTGAAATTTTCGGGACGTTGAACACTGAAGCTTTCTTT
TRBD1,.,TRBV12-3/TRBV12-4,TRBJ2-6,CASSQRDRVSGANVLTF,TGTGCCAGCAGTCAGCGGGACAGGGTCTCTGGGGCCAACGTCCTGACTTTC
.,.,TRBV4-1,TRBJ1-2,CASRQYLIYADYGYTF,TGCGCCAGCAGGCAATACCTCATCTACGCAGACTATGGCTACACCTTC
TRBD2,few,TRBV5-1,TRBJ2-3,CASSLQTSGGQPLPQYF,TGCGCCAGCAGCTTACAGACTAGCGGGGGCCAGCCTTTACCGCAGTATTTT
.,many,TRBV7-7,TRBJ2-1,CASSSTATNEQFF,TGTGCTAGCAGCTCGACAGCCACCAATGAGCAGTTCTTC
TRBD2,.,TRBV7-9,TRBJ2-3,CASSPSSGDSTDTQYF,TGTGCCAGCAGCCCCAGCAGCGGGGATAGCACAGATACGCAGTATTTT
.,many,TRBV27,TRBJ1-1,CASSFTPNTEAFF,TGTGCCAGCAGTTTTACCCCGAACACTGAAGCTTTCTTT
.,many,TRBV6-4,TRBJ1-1,CASRARGGGTEAFF,TGTGCCAGCAGAGCCCGTGGCGGAGGCACTGAAGCTTTCTTT
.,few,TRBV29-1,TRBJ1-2,CSAPAAHGYTF,TGCAGCGCCCCCGCGGCGCATGGCTACACCTTC
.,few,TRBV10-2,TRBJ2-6,CASSGATASGANVLTF,TGCGCCAGCAGTGGTGCAACAGCCTCTGGGGCCAACGTCCTGACTTTC
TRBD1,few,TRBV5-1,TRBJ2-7,CASSFKRQGLPSYEQYF,TGCGCCAGCAGCTTTAAACGACAGGGGCTGCCCTCCTACGAGCAGTACTTC
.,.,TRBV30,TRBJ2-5,CAWSVTGLETQYF,TGTGCCTGGAGTGTTACAGGGCTAGAGACCCAGTACTTC
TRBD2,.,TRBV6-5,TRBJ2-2,CASSYLGTSFTGELFF,TGTGCCAGCAGTTACCTAGGGACTAGCTTTACCGGGGAGCTGTTTTTT
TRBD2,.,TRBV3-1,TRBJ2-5,CASTRGGGGLGETQYF,TGTGCCAGCACCCGGGGGGGCGGGGGGCTCGGGGAGACCCAGTACTTC
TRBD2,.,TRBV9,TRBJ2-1,CASSSGGSGNEQFF,TGTGCCAGCAGCTCGGGGGGGAGCGGGAATGAGCAGTTCTTC
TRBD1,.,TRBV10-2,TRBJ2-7,CASSESRSAGGEQYF,TGCGCCAGCAGTGAGTCGAGGAGCGCAGGGGGCGAGCAGTACTTC
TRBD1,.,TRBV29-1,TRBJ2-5,CSVGAGTGGARETQYF,TGCAGCGTGGGAGCCGGGACAGGGGGCGCGAGGGAGACCCAGTACTTC
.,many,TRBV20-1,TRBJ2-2,CSAREGGTGELFF,TGCAGTGCTAGAGAGGGCGGTACCGGGGAGCTGTTTTTT
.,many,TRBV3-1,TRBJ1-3,CASTYQEWRPGNTIYF,TGTGCCAGCACGTATCAAGAGTGGCGTCCTGGAAACACCATATATTTT
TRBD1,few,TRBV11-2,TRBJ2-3,CASRFPGQGGTDTQYF,TGTGCCAGCAGATTTCCGGGACAGGGAGGGACAGATACGCAGTATTTT
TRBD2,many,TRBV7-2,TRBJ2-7,CASSRDYPSVTTYEQYF,TGTGCCAGCAGCCGGGACTACCCTAGCGTTACTACCTACGAGCAGTACTTC
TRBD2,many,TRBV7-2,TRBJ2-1,CASSLARGGSYNEQFF,TGTGCCAGCAGCTTAGCCCGCGGGGGGTCCTACAATGAGCAGTTCTTC
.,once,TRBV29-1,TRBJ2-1,CSVVRGGYNEQFF,TGCAGCGTTGTCCGAGGGGGGTACAATGAGCAGTTCTTC
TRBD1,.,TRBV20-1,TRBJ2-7,CSAEGAGANAYEQYF,TGCAGTGCCGAGGGGGCAGGGGCGAACGCCTACGAGCAGTACTTC
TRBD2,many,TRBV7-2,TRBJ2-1,CASSFNVASGHNEQFF,TGTGCCAGCAGCTTTAACGTGGCTAGCGGGCACAATGAGCAGTTCTTC
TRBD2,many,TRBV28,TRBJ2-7,CASSPHLAGGYEQYF,TGTGCCAGCAGTCCCCATTTAGCGGGAGGCTACGAGCAGTACTTC
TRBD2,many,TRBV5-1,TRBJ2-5,CASSLGLAGVMETQYF,TGCGCCAGCAGCCTAGGACTAGCGGGAGTCATGGAGACCCAGTACTTC
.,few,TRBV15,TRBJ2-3,CATSTRVGTDTQYF,TGTGCCACCAGCACCAGGGTAGGGACAGATACGCAGTATTTT
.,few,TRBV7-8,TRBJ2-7,CASSSRKLNSYEQYF,TGTGCCAGCAGCTCCCGTAAGTTAAACTCCTACGAGCAGTACTTC
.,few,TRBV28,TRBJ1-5,CASSRRNRVGQPQHF,TGTGCCAGCAGCCGGAGAAACAGGGTCGGCCAGCCCCAGCATTTT
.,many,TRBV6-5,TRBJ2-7,CASSYSGDNSYEQYF,TGTGCCAGCAGTTACTCGGGGGACAACTCCTACGAGCAGTACTTC
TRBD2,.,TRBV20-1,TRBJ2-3,CSAREGLVMQYF,TGCAGTGCTAGAGAGGGACTAGTAATGCAGTATTTT
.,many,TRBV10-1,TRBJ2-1,CASSDGSSYNEQFF,TGCGCCAGCAGTGACGGGAGCTCCTACAATGAGCAGTTCTTC
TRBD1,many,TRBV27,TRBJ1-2,CASSSETGASIYGYTF,TGTGCCAGCAGTTCCGAAACAGGGGCCTCCATCTATGGCTACACCTTC
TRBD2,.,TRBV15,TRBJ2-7,CDTSREGTSGEQYF,TGTGACACCAGCAGGGAAGGGACTAGCGGCGAGCAGTACTTC
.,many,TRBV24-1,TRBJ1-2,CATSDISGAYGYTF,TGTGCCACCAGTGATATTTCGGGAGCTTATGGCTACACCTTC
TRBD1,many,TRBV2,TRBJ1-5,CASRREDRATQPQHF,TGTGCCAGCCGTAGAGAGGACAGGGCCACTCAGCCCCAGCATTTT
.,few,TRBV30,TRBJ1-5,CAWSDRADQPQHF,TGTGCCTGGAGTGACAGGGCGGATCAGCCCCAGCATTTT
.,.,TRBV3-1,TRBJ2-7,CASSQESSSYEQYF,TGTGCCAGCAGCCAAGAGTCCTCCTCCTACGAGCAGTACTTC
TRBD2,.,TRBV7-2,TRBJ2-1,CASSLESGLAGNEQFF,TGTGCCAGCAGCTTAGAATCCGGGCTAGCGGGGAATGAGCAGTTCTTC
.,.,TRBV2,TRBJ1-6,CASSELGEGSSPLHF,TGTGCCAGCAGTGAATTGGGGGAAGGTAGTTCACCCCTCCACTTT
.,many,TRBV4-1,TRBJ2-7,CASSQRYGGRLYEQYF,TGCGCCAGCAGCCAGCGTTATGGGGGGCGTTTATACGAGCAGTACTTC
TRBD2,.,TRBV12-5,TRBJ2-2,CASGSRTSGYTGELFF,TGTGCTAGTGGTTCCCGGACTAGCGGTTACACCGGGGAGCTGTTTTTT
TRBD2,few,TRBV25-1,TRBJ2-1,CASSENSGTSGVYNEQFF,TGTGCCAGCAGTGAAAACTCCGGGACTAGCGGGGTTTACAATGAGCAGTTCTTC
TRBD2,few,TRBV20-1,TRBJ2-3,CSAREREGLPDTQYF,TGCAGTGCTAGGGAGCGGGAGGGCCTCCCAGATACGCAGTATTTT
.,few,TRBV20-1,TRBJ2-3,CSAATVTSPSTDTQYF,TGCAGTGCGGCGACCGTGACAAGCCCTAGCACAGATACGCAGTATTTT
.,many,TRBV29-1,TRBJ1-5,CSVEVGAGPGQPQHF,TGCAGCGTTGAGGTGGGAGCAGGGCCGGGTCAGCCCCAGCATTTT